This T cell receptor (beta chain) was captured in a study of T cells after yellow fever vaccination. Study-level information: Four memory subsets, EM, EMRA, CM and Tscm, were sorted by CD3, CD45RA, CCR7, CD95. Broader study findings: Clones from primary vaccination mostly reappeared after the booster (around 96% CD4, 88% CD8).

TCRdb re-called the 5' RACE reads through MiXCR, storing one row per CDR3 protein. This table holds roughly 56,000 distinct CDR3 sequences, 4.5% to 6% found once. The CDR3 has 15 residues. Germline assignment: CDR1 MDHEN and CDR2 SYDVKM. Trimming removed 5 bases from V and 4 bases from J, with 17 bases in between. The clonotype comes from a man aged 18 to 29 who received the YFV17D yellow fever vaccine. The chain joins TRBV28 to TRBJ1-2, with D tentatively TRBD1 (5 bases). The specimen was PBMCs, either bulk or a sorted T-cell subset (CD4+, CD8+, memory, or dextramer-sorted; not recorded which), collected on the day of the yellow fever booster vaccination. The CDR3 region has the DNA TGTGCCAGCAGTCCCCGCGGAGGGGCCCTCTATGGCTACACCTTC. It yields the protein CASSPRGGALYGYTF.